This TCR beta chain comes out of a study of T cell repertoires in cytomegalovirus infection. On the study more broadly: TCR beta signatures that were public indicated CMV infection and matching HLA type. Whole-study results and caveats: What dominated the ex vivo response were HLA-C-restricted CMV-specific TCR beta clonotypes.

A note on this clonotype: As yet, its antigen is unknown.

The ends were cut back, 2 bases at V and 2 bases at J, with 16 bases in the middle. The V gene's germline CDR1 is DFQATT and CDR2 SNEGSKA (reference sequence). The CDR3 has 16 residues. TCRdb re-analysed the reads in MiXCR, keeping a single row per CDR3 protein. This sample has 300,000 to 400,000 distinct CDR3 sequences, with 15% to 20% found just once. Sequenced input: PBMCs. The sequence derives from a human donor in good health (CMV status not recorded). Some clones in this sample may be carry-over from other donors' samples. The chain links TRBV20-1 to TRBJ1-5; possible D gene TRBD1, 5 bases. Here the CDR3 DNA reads TGCAGTGCTAGAACCGCCCTTGGGGGGGGCAATCAGCCCCAGCATTTT. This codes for CSARTALGGGNQPQHF.